A selection of T cell receptor beta chains follows, all from one sample in a study of read filtering for tumor transcriptome and immune sequencing. MiXCR was run by TCRdb on the reads, yielding one entry per CDR3 protein. The sample holds about 46,000 distinct CDR3 sequences, 20% seen once. Input material: a population of CD138-negative cells sorted from bone marrow. All receptors derive from a donor aged 40 or older with multiple myeloma. CDR3s include the opening cysteine and the closing phenylalanine or tryptophan. The D gene is left open where the match is weak. Not all rows give a size; the values are once, few, many and, for expanded clones, a class.

j_call clone_size d_call v_call cdr3_aa cdr3_nt
TRBJ2-1 many . TRBV4-3 CASSQELASYNEQFF TGTGCCAGCAGCCAAGAGTTAGCCTCCTACAATGAGCAGTTCTTC
TRBJ1-5 . . TRBV20-1 CSARDPRNSVDTQHF TGCAGTGCTAGAGACCCTAGAAATAGCGTAGATACGCAGCATTTT
TRBJ2-7 many TRBD2 TRBV20-1 CSARARDGTSASYEQYF TGCAGTGCTAGAGCCCGCGACGGGACTAGCGCCTCCTACGAGCAGTACTTC
TRBJ1-5 few . TRBV20-1 CSARRQLNQPQHF TGCAGTGCTAGGAGGCAGCTCAATCAGCCCCAGCATTTT
TRBJ1-5 . . TRBV15 CATSRVGGERNQPQHF TGTGCCACCAGCAGGGTAGGGGGGGAGCGGAATCAGCCCCAGCATTTT
TRBJ1-2 many TRBD1 TRBV28 CASISGGANYGYTF TGTGCCAGCATTTCAGGGGGCGCAAACTATGGCTACACCTTC
TRBJ1-6 . . TRBV7-6 CASSLDAGRIGSPLYF TGTGCCAGCAGCTTAGATGCAGGGCGCATCGGTTCACCCCTCTACTTT
TRBJ2-5 . TRBD1 TRBV15 CATSTDREATETQYF TGTGCCACCAGCACGGACAGGGAGGCAACGGAGACCCAGTACTTC
TRBJ2-1 . . TRBV7-9 CPSSIGPDYNEQFF TGTCCCAGCAGCATAGGGCCGGACTACAATGAGCAGTTCTTC
TRBJ2-1 many TRBD2 TRBV7-2 CASSLGTSGRYNEQFF TGTGCCAGCAGCTTAGGAACTAGCGGGAGGTACAATGAGCAGTTCTTC
TRBJ2-2 many TRBD1 TRBV12-3/TRBV12-4 CASRYRGPNTGELFF TGTGCCAGCAGGTACAGGGGACCGAACACCGGGGAGCTGTTTTTT
TRBJ2-4 many . TRBV2 CASSESGSGTGLNIQYF TGTGCCAGCAGTGAAAGTGGTAGCGGGACAGGTCTAAACATTCAGTACTTC
TRBJ2-5 many TRBD1 TRBV5-1 CAIHRGRPGVQETQYF TGCGCCATCCACAGGGGGCGGCCGGGGGTACAAGAGACCCAGTACTTC
TRBJ2-1 many . TRBV29-1 CSVDRWQGGNEQFF TGCAGCGTTGATAGGTGGCAGGGGGGCAATGAGCAGTTCTTC
TRBJ2-1 . . TRBV30 CAWSAFNEQFF TGTGCCTGGAGTGCGTTCAATGAGCAGTTCTTC
TRBJ2-7 . . TRBV14 CASSTGVGEQYF TGTGCCAGCAGTACCGGGGTTGGCGAGCAGTACTTC
TRBJ2-1 many . TRBV2 CASSEDHEQFF TGTGCCAGCAGTGAAGACCATGAGCAGTTCTTC
TRBJ2-1 many . TRBV29-1 CSVSAGDVGYNEQFF TGCAGCGTTTCGGCAGGTGACGTGGGGTACAATGAGCAGTTCTTC
TRBJ2-6 many . TRBV19 CASSSLVYAGANVLTF TGTGCCAGTAGTTCTCTTGTTTATGCTGGGGCCAACGTCCTGACTTTC
TRBJ1-1 many . TRBV20-1 CSVRSGSTEAFF TGCAGTGTGAGGTCCGGGAGCACTGAAGCTTTCTTT
TRBJ1-4 many TRBD1 TRBV4-1 CASSQVGQGSEKLFF TGCGCCAGCAGCCAAGTGGGACAGGGGAGTGAAAAACTGTTTTTT
TRBJ1-5 few . TRBV7-2 CASSLGRGQPQHF TGTGCCAGCAGCTTAGGGCGGGGTCAGCCCCAGCATTTT
TRBJ2-1 many TRBD2 TRBV19 CASTSSGTVYNEQFF TGTGCCAGTACCTCTAGCGGGACTGTCTACAATGAGCAGTTCTTC
TRBJ2-3 many TRBD2 TRBV5-6 CASSSGLAGEAVEDTQYF TGTGCCAGCAGCTCCGGACTAGCGGGAGAGGCGGTTGAAGATACGCAGTATTTT
TRBJ2-1 . . TRBV20-1 CSASSWDPSYNDQFF TGCAGTGCCAGTTCCTGGGACCCCTCCTACAATGACCAGTTCTTC
TRBJ2-3 . . TRBV20-1 CSAWTTRTDTQYF TGCAGTGCTTGGACTACAAGGACAGATACGCAGTATTTT
TRBJ1-4 many . TRBV7-9 CASSLQSGHHEKLFF TGTGCCAGCAGCTTACAGTCAGGACACCATGAAAAACTGTTTTTT
TRBJ2-1 many . TRBV3-1 CASSQGNEQFF TGTGCCAGCAGCCAGGGGAATGAGCAGTTCTTC
TRBJ1-1 many TRBD1 TRBV20-1 CSARLLGQGSTEAFF TGCAGTGCTAGACTCCTGGGACAGGGGAGCACTGAAGCTTTCTTT
TRBJ2-2 . TRBD2 TRBV19 CASSKELARSTGELFF TGTGCCAGTAGTAAAGAACTAGCGCGGAGCACCGGGGAGCTGTTTTTT
TRBJ2-2 many . TRBV7-2 CASTYRESETGELFF TGTGCCAGCACCTATCGGGAGAGTGAGACCGGGGAGCTGTTTTTT
TRBJ2-7 many . TRBV4-1 CASSQLRTASYEQYF TGCGCCAGCAGCCAACTTAGGACAGCTTCCTACGAGCAGTACTTC
TRBJ2-3 many . TRBV28 CASSFAGPGDTQYF TGTGCCAGCAGTTTTGCAGGGCCGGGAGATACGCAGTATTTT
TRBJ1-5 . . TRBV7-9 CASSVLPGGPQHF TGTGCCAGCAGCGTACTGCCGGGAGGGCCCCAGCATTTT
TRBJ1-2 few TRBD1 TRBV19 CASSWGQTSYGYTF TGTGCCAGTAGTTGGGGACAGACTTCCTATGGCTACACCTTC
TRBJ2-7 many TRBD1 TRBV6-5 CASRPGQVVYEQYF TGTGCCAGCAGACCCGGACAGGTTGTCTACGAGCAGTACTTC
TRBJ2-3 . . TRBV29-1 CSVDVWGATQYF TGCAGCGTGGATGTCTGGGGAGCTACGCAGTATTTT
TRBJ1-4 many . TRBV7-9 CASSPGGLNEKLFF TGTGCCAGCAGCCCGGGAGGGCTTAATGAAAAACTGTTTTTT
TRBJ2-5 once . TRBV4-2 CAISQEYGAGTETQYF TGTGCCATCAGCCAAGAGTACGGGGCGGGGACTGAGACCCAGTACTTC
TRBJ1-4 many TRBD1 TRBV28 CASRRDRVAEKLFF TGTGCCAGCCGGCGGGACAGGGTGGCTGAAAAACTGTTTTTT
TRBJ2-3 many . TRBV19 CASSPTSTDTQYF TGTGCCAGTAGTCCAACTAGCACAGATACGCAGTATTTT
TRBJ1-5 . . TRBV2 CASSAGFDQPQHF TGTGCCAGCAGCGCCGGGTTTGATCAGCCCCAGCATTTT
TRBJ2-7 many TRBD2 TRBV30 CAWGGRAYEQYF TGTGCCTGGGGCGGGAGAGCCTACGAGCAGTACTTC
TRBJ1-1 few . TRBV23-1 CASSQSNRETEAFF TGCGCCAGCAGTCAATCGAACAGGGAAACTGAAGCTTTCTTT
TRBJ2-2 many TRBD1 TRBV3-1 CASSRPGAGGWTGELFF TGTGCCAGCAGCCGCCCTGGGGCAGGGGGTTGGACCGGGGAGCTGTTTTTT
TRBJ1-1 . . TRBV29-1 CSVEVRTRGDTEAFF TGCAGCGTTGAAGTTCGAACAAGGGGGGACACTGAAGCTTTCTTT
TRBJ1-1 many . TRBV7-2 CASTLLRDKNTEAFF TGTGCCAGCACCCTCCTCCGGGACAAGAACACTGAAGCTTTCTTT
TRBJ2-4 many TRBD1 TRBV11-2 CASSTSLPRTGSKNIQYF TGTGCCAGCAGCACGTCTCTACCCAGGACAGGGAGCAAAAACATTCAGTACTTC
TRBJ2-1 many TRBD2 TRBV7-2 CASSRGVAGVSYNEQFF TGTGCCAGCAGCCGTGGGGTAGCGGGGGTTTCCTACAATGAGCAGTTCTTC
TRBJ1-5 many . TRBV30 CAWSVGTHSNQPQHF TGTGCCTGGAGTGTAGGGACACATAGCAATCAGCCCCAGCATTTT
TRBJ2-1 many . TRBV28 CASSLAGLVRNEQFF TGTGCCAGCAGTTTAGCGGGGCTCGTCCGCAATGAGCAGTTCTTC
TRBJ2-7 . TRBD2 TRBV3-1 CASSPTSGDYERYF TGTGCCAGCAGCCCAACTAGCGGGGACTACGAGCGGTACTTC
TRBJ2-2 . . TRBV13 CASSPPGGYTGELFF TGTGCCAGCAGCCCGCCAGGAGGTTACACCGGGGAGCTGTTTTTT